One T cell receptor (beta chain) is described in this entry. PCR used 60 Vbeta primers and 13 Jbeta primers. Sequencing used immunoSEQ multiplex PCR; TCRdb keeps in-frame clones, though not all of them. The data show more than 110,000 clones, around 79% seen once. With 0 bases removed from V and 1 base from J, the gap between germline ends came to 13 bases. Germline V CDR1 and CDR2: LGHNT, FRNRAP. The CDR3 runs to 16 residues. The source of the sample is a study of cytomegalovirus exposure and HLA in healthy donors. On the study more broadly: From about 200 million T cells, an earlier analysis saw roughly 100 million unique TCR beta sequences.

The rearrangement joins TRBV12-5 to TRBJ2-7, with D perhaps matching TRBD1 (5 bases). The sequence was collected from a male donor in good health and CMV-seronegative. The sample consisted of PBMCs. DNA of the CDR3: TGTGCTAGTGGTTTGGTATTAGGGGCGCCTTCCTACGAGCAGTACTTC. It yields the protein CASGLVLGAPSYEQYF.